These 14 T cell receptor beta chains were all obtained from the same sample, sequenced in a study of blood T cell repertoires in COVID-19. TCRdb keeps only in-frame clones here, not all; method: immunoSEQ multiplex PCR. Counted here are 150,000 to 180,000 clones, around 87% occurring once; the ten biggest clones make up about 15%. The sample taken for sequencing was peripheral blood. The source of these receptors is a woman between 40 and 55 years old with acute or convalescent COVID-19.

The rearrangement uses TRBV11-3 and TRBJ2-3; TRBD2 matches 11 bases. Germline-derived CDR1 and CDR2 are SGHNT and YENEEA. Germline trimming cut 5 bases from V and 4 bases from J; bases unmatched to any gene: 2. This CDR3 spans 14 amino acids. Written as DNA, the CDR3 is TGTGCCAGCAGCCGGGGACTAGCGGCAGATACGCAGTATTTT. This sequence encodes CASSRGLAADTQYF.

As to this clone: An end of the junction differs from the germline gene, which may be a read error. CDR3 coding DNA: TGTGCCAGCAGCCAAGAGCGGACTAGCGGGAACCGAATCTTCTTC. Protein sequence: CASSQERTSGNRIFF. The rearrangement uses TRBV4-2 and TRBJ2-7, with TRBD2 matching over 12 bases. This CDR3 spans 15 amino acids. Germline V gene sequence: CDR1 LGHNA, CDR2 YNFKEQ.

V usage is TRBV5-4 and J usage is TRBJ2-1; D remains ambiguous. CDR1 and CDR2 from the germline V gene are SGHNT and YYREEE (reference sequence). Trimming removed 4 bases at V and 5 bases at J, with 16 bases between. CDR3 size: 15 residues. The CDR3 region has the DNA TGTGCCAGCAGCCAGAATGCCGGGTCCAACAATGAGCAGTTCTTC. This encodes CASSQNAGSNNEQFF.

The chain employs TRBV7-9 and TRBJ2-4; 8 nucleotides match TRBD1. This CDR3 comprises 15 residues. The germline gives CDR1 SEHNR, CDR2 FQNEAQ (reference sequence). The J segment lost 5 bases and the V segment lost 5 bases, leaving 8 bases of the junction unmatched. The CDR3 protein is CASSPDRAPQNIQYF. The CDR3, as DNA: TGTGCCAGCAGCCCGGACAGGGCCCCCCAAAACATTCAGTACTTC.

This chain connects TRBV5-6 to TRBJ1-4; D is ambiguous. Between the trimmed V and J ends, which lost 2 bases and 8 bases, there was a span of 16 bases. The CDR3 totals 15 residues. Germline V lookup: CDR1 SGHDT, CDR2 YYEEEE. This CDR3 is CASSFLSSGGEKLFF. The CDR3 bases are TGTGCCAGCAGCTTCTTGAGTTCTGGCGGCGAAAAACTGTTTTTT.

This chain uses TRBV4-2 with TRBJ2-3; D not resolved. This CDR3 has 15 residues. The V gene lost 1 base and the J gene lost 4 bases, with 12 bases spanning the gap. Germline CDR1 is LGHNA and CDR2 is YNFKEQ. The CDR3 reads CASSQVVNAADTQYF. CDR3 DNA sequence: TGTGCCAGCAGCCAAGTGGTCAATGCGGCAGATACGCAGTATTTT.

This chain links TRBV7-8 with TRBJ1-4; TRBD1 is a possible D gene (6 bases). V lost 5 bases and J 4 bases, leaving 14 bases between the germline ends. The CDR3 has 15 residues. CDR1 is SGHVS and CDR2 is FQNEAQ in the germline V gene. The CDR3 nucleotides read TGTGCCAGCAGCGCCACTCAGGGGATTAATGAAAAACTGTTTTTT. This encodes CASSATQGINEKLFF. The entire variable domain, with the rest obtained from reference TRBV7-8 and TRBJ1-4, is as follows: GAGVSQSPRYKVAKRGQDVALRCDPISGHVSLFWYQQALGQGPEFLTYFQNEAQLDKSGLPSDRFFAERPEGSVSTLKIQRTQQEDSAVYLCASSATQGINEKLFFGSGTQLSVL.

J is TRBJ2-3 and V is TRBV19, with 7 bases identical to TRBD2. Germline loops: CDR1 LNHDA, CDR2 SQIVND (reference sequence). This CDR3 has 13 amino acids. The ends lost 3 bases at V and 6 bases at J; junction bases unmatched: 3. The CDR3 sequence is CASSISGADTQYF. In DNA, the CDR3 is TGTGCCAGTAGTATCAGCGGGGCTGATACGCAGTATTTT.

V usage is TRBV19 and J usage is TRBJ2-1, with TRBD2 identical over 7 bases. CDR1 and CDR2 from the germline V gene are LNHDA and SQIVND (reference sequence). Losses at the gene ends were 7 bases for V and 7 bases for J; bases not matched to a gene: 10. This CDR3 has 14 amino acids. The CDR3 region is CASTTGGNQNEQFF. As DNA, the CDR3 is TGTGCCAGTACGACGGGAGGTAACCAGAATGAGCAGTTCTTC.

The chain couples TRBV5-6 to TRBJ2-7; tentative D call: TRBD1 (8 bases). The CDR3 consists of 16 residues. In germline, CDR1 is SGHDT, CDR2 YYEEEE. Trimming took 4 bases from V and 3 from J, leaving 20 bases between them. Here the CDR3 reads CASSRTGRVSIYEQYF. CDR3 bases: TGTGCCAGCAGCCGGACAGGGAGGGTCTCCATCTACGAGCAGTACTTC. Full variable domain (missing parts from reference TRBV5-6 and TRBJ2-7): DAGVTQSPTHLIKTRGQQVTLRCSPKSGHDTVSWYQQALGQGPQFIFQYYEEEERQRGNFPDRFSGHQFPNYSSELNVNALLLGDSALYLCASSRTGRVSIYEQYFGPGTRLTVT.

This clone was observed a handful of times. This sequence joins TRBV3-1 (or the pseudogene TRBV3-2) and TRBJ1-1; weak D call: TRBD1 (5 bases). This CDR3 region has 15 residues. Germline lookup yields CDR1 LGHDT and CDR2 YNNKEL (reference sequence). V was trimmed by 4 bases and J by 4 bases, leaving 16 bases between them. As DNA, the CDR3 is TGTGCCAGCAGCCGCGTACCTGGGACTCTCACTGAAGCTTTCTTT. Its translation: CASSRVPGTLTEAFF.

The chain links TRBV29-1 to TRBJ1-2; D not certain. V was shortened by 4 bases and J by 7 bases, with 13 bases between the two germline ends. The germline V gene has CDR1 SQVTM and CDR2 ANQGSEA. This CDR3 has 12 residues. This CDR3 reads CSVGLSGSGYTF. In nucleotides, the CDR3 is TGCAGCGTTGGTCTCTCGGGGTCTGGCTACACCTTC.

The V and J genes are TRBV12-5 and TRBJ2-2; TRBD1 agrees at 7 bases. This CDR3 contains 15 residues. J gave up 5 bases and V 3 bases, and 6 bases lay outside the gene matches. Germline V lookup: CDR1 LGHNT, CDR2 FRNRAP. The CDR3 is CASGFPDRTTGELFF. CDR3 DNA: TGTGCTAGTGGTTTCCCGGACAGGACTACCGGGGAGCTGTTTTTT.

The J gene is TRBJ1-1, the V gene TRBV29-1; no firm D call. V shed 3 bases and J shed 7 bases, with 12 bases lying between them. The CDR3 extends over 12 amino acids. Germline lookup yields CDR1 SQVTM and CDR2 ANQGSEA. CDR3 sequence (DNA): TGCAGCGTTGACGATGACATGATTGAAGCTTTCTTT. This translates into CSVDDDMIEAFF.